The clone carrying this TCR beta chain occurred many times. Antigen: not known. The sample belongs to a study of regulatory T cells in long-lasting Graves disease. General study results and limits: Newly diagnosed patients had higher TCR diversity than persistent Graves' patients did.

Time point defined: newly diagnosed GD, antithyroid drugs for less than 3 months. RNA extracted from PBMCs served as the sequencing template. Tubes containing EDTA received roughly 9 milliliters of drawn peripheral blood. This CDR3 has 13 amino acids. Germline V gene data show CDR1 as MDHEN and CDR2 as SYDVKM. V was trimmed by 3 bases and J by 5 bases, leaving 10 bases between them. According to the study, TCR beta libraries were built with iRepertoire HTBI primers and CDR3-region Arm-PCR. TCRdb re-analysed the multiplex PCR reads in MiXCR, keeping a single row per CDR3 protein. This sample carries approximately 360,000 distinct CDR3 sequences, about 12% of them seen once, and the ten largest clones take 15% to 20%. These data were also reused for a study on T cells in Graves' hyperthyroidism and ophthalmopathy. That paper states: Ophthalmopathy was model-predicted a median around 6.7 months pre-onset.

This clonotype was sampled from a woman aged 18 to 35 with Graves disease. V and J are TRBV28 and TRBJ1-2; D is unclear. The sample in question was peripheral blood mononuclear cells (PBMCs), obtained at new diagnosis, from a patient treated with antithyroid drugs. The CDR3 region is CASSLSAAYGYTF. CDR3 nucleotides: TGTGCCAGCAGTTTGTCGGCGGCTTATGGCTACACCTTC.